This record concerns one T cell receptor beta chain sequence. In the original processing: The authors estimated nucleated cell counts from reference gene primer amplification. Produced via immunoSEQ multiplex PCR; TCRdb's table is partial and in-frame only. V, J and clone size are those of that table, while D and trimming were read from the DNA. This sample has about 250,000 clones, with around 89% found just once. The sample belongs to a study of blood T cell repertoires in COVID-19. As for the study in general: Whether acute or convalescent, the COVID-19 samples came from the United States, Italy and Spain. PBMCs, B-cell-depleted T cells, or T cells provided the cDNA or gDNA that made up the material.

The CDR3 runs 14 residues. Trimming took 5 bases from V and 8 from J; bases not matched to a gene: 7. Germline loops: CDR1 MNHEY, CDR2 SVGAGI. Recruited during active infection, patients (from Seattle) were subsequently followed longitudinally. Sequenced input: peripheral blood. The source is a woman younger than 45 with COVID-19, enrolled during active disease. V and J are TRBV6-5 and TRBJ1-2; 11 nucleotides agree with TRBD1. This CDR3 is CASSLGQGAGGYTF. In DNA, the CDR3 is TGTGCCAGCAGTCTCGGACAGGGGGCTGGAGGCTACACCTTC.